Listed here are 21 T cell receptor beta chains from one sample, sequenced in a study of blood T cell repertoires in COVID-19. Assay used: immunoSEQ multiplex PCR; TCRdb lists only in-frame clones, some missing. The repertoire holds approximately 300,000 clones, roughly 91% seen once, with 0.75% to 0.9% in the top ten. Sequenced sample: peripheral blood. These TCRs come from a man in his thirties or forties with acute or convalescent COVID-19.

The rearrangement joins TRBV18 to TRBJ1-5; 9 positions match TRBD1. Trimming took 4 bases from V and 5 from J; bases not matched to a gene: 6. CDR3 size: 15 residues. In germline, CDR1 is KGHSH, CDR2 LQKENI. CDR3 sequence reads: CASSQQGARYQPQHF. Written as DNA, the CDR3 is TGTGCCAGCTCACAACAGGGGGCCAGGTATCAGCCCCAGCATTTT.

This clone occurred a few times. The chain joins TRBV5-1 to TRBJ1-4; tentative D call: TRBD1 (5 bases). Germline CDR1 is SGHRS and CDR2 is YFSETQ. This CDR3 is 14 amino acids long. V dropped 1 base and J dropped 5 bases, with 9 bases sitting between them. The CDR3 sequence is CASSLMPGNEKLFF. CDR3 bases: TGCGCCAGCAGCTTGATGCCAGGGAATGAAAAACTGTTTTTT.

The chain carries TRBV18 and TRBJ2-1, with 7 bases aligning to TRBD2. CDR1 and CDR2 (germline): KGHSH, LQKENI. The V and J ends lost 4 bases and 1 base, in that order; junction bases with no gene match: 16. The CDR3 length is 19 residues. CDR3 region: CASSLGVAGPYQSYNEQFF. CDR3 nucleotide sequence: TGTGCCAGCTCACTTGGAGTAGCGGGTCCTTACCAATCCTACAATGAGCAGTTCTTC.

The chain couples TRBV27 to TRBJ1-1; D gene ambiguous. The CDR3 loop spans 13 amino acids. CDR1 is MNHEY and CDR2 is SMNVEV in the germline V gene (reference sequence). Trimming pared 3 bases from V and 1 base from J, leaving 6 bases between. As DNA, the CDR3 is TGTGCCAGCAGTTTCGTAGAGAACACTGAAGCTTTCTTT. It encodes CASSFVENTEAFF.

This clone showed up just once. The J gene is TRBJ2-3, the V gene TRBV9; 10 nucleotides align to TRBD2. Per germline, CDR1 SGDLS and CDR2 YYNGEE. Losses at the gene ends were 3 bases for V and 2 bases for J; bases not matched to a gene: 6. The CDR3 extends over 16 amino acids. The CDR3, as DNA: TGTGCCAGCAGCGACCCAGCGGGGGGGCTCACAGATACGCAGTATTTT. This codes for CASSDPAGGLTDTQYF.

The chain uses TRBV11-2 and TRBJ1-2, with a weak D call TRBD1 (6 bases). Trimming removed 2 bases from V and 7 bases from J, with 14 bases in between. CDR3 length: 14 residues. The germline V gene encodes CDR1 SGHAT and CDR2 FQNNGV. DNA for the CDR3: TGTGCCAGCAGCTTATCAGGGGAGAGGTCTGGCTACACCTTC. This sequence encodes CASSLSGERSGYTF. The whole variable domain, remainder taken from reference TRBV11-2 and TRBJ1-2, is EAGVAQSPRYKIIEKRQSVAFWCNPISGHATLYWYQQILGQGPKLLIQFQNNGVVDDSQLPKDRFSAERLKGVDSTLKIQPAKLEDSAVYLCASSLSGERSGYTFGSGTRLTVV.

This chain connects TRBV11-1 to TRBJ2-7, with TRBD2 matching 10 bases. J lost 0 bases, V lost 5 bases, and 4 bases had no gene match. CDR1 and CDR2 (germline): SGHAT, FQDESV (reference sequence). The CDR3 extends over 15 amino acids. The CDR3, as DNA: TGTGCCAGCAGCCGCTTAGCGGGGGGCTCCTACGAGCAGTACTTC. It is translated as CASSRLAGGSYEQYF.

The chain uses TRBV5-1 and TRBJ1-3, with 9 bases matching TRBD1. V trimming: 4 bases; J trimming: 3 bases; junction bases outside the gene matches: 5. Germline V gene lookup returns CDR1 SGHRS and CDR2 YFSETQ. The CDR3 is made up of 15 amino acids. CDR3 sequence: CASSRQGESGNTIYF. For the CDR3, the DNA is TGCGCCAGCAGCCGACAGGGGGAAAGTGGAAACACCATATATTTT.

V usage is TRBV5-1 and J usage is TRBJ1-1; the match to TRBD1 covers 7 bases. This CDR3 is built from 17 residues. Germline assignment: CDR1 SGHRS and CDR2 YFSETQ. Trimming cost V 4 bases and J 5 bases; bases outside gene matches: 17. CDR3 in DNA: TGCGCCAGCAGCCAAGTCAGACAGGGTCGGGCGAAGACTGAAGCTTTCTTT. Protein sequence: CASSQVRQGRAKTEAFF.

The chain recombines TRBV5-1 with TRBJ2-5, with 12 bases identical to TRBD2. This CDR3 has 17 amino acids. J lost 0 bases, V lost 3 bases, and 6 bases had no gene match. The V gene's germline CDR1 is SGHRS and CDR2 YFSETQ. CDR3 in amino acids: CASSSPGTSGYQETQYF. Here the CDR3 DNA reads TGCGCCAGCAGCTCACCCGGGACTAGCGGGTACCAAGAGACCCAGTACTTC.

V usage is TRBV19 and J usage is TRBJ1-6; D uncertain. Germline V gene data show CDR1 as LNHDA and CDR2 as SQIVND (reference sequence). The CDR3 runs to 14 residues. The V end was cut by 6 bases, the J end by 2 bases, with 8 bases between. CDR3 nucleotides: TGTGCCAGTAGCTTCAGTACCTATAATTCACCCCTCCACTTT. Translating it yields CASSFSTYNSPLHF. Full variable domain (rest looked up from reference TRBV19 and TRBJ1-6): DGGITQSPKYLFRKEGQNVTLSCEQNLNHDAMYWYRQDPGQGLRLIYYSQIVNDFQKGDIAEGYSVSREKKESFPLTVTSAQKNPTAFYLCASSFSTYNSPLHFGNGTRLTVT.

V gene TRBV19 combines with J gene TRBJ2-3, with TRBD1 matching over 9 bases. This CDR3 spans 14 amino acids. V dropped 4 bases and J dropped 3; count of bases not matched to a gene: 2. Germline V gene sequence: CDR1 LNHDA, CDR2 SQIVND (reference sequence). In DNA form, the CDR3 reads TGTGCCAGTAGTAGGACAGGGGTAACAGATACGCAGTATTTT. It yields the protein CASSRTGVTDTQYF.

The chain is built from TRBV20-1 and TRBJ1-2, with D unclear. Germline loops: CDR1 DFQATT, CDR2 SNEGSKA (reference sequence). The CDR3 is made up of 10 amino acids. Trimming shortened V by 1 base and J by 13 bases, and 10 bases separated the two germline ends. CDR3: CSARGASPTF. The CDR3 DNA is TGCAGTGCTAGAGGAGCCTCCCCCACCTTC.

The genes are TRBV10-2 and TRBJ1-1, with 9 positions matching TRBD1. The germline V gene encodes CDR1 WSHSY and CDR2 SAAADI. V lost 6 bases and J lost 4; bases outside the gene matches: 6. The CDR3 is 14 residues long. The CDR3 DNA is TGCGCCAGCAGGGGACAGGGAAAAATCACTGAAGCTTTCTTT. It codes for CASRGQGKITEAFF.

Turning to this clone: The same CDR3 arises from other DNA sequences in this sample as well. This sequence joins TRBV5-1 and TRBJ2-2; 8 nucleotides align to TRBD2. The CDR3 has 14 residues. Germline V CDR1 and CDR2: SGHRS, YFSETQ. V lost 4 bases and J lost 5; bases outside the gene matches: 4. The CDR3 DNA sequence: TGCGCCAGCAGCCTAGCGGGTGATACCGGGGAGCTGTTTTTT. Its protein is CASSLAGDTGELFF.

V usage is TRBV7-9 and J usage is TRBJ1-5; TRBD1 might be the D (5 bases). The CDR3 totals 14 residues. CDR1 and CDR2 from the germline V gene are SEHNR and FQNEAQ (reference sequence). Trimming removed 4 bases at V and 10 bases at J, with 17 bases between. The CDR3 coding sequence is TGTGCCAGCAGCTGGGGGGTGAGGGGATCCCCCCAGCATTTT. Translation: CASSWGVRGSPQHF. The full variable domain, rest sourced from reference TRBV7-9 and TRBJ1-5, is DTGVSQNPRHKITKRGQNVTFRCDPISEHNRLYWYRQTLGQGPEFLTYFQNEAQLEKSRLLSDRFSAERPKGSFSTLEIQRTEQGDSAMYLCASSWGVRGSPQHFGDGTRLSIL.

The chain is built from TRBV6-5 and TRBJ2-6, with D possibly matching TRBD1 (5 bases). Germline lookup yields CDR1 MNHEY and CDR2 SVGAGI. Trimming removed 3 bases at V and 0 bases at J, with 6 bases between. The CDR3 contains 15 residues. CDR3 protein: CASSYQGSGANVLTF. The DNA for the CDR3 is TGTGCCAGCAGTTATCAGGGCTCTGGGGCCAACGTCCTGACTTTC.

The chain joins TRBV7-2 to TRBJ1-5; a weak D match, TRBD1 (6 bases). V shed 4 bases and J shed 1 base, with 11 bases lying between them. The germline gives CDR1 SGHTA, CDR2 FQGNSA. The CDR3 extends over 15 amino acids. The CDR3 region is CASSSGHMSNQPQHF. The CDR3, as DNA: TGTGCCAGCAGCTCGGGACATATGAGCAATCAGCCCCAGCATTTT.

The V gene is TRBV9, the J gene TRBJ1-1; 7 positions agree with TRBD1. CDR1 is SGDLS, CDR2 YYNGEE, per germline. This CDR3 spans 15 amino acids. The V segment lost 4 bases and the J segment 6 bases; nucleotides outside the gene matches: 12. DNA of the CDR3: TGTGCCAGCAGCCCTCGGACAGGATCGGGACCTGAAGCTTTCTTT. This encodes CASSPRTGSGPEAFF.

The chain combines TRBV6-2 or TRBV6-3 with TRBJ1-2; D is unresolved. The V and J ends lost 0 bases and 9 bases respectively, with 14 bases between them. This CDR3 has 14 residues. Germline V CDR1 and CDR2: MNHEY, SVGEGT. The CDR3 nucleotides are TGTGCCAGCAGTTACTCCAACCCCCGAACTCGCTACACCTTC. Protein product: CASSYSNPRTRYTF.

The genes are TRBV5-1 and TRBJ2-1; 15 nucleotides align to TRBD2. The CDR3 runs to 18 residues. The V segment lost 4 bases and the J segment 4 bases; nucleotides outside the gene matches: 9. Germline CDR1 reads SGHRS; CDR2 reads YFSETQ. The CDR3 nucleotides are TGCGCCAGCAGCCCCGGACTAGCGGGAGGGCCGAGTTACAATGAGCAGTTCTTC. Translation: CASSPGLAGGPSYNEQFF.